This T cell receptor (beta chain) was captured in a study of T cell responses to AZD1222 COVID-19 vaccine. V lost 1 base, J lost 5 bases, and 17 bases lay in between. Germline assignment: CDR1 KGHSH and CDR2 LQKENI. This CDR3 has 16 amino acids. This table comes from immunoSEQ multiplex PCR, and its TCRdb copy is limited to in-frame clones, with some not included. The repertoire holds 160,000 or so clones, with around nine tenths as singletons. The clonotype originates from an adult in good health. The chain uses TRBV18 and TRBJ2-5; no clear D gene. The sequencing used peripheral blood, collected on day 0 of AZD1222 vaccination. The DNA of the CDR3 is TGTGCCAGCTCACCACGGAGCAGGACCCGATCGGAGACCCAGTACTTC. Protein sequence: CASSPRSRTRSETQYF.